This T cell receptor (beta chain) derives from a study of human T cells and chemical hapten exposure. TCRdb fed the RACE reads into MiXCR, producing one record per CDR3 protein. In the table there are roughly 97,000 distinct CDR3 sequences, about 28% of which are singletons. CDR3 size: 12 residues. Trimming pared 0 bases from V and 12 bases from J, leaving 12 bases between. Per germline, CDR1 LGHNA and CDR2 YNFKEQ. There are a few counts of this clonotype. With a much larger clone just one base away, this may be a read error. The time point denotes: patch test 3, about 24 weeks after DPC sensitization. The treatment was: therapeutic diphenylcyclopropenone sensitization with weekly scalp DPC. People who gave samples had alopecia, were 18 to 70 years old, and were suitable for DPC.

The gene calls are TRBV4-2 and TRBJ2-7; D uncertain. This TCR came from a man in his forties with alopecia areata. Some clones in this sample may be carry-over from other donors' samples. The source was whole blood, collected in connection with sensitization to the hapten diphenylcyclopropenone (DPC). The CDR3 spells CASSQDSSYRYF. For the CDR3, the DNA is TGTGCCAGCAGCCAAGATTCCTCCTATAGGTACTTC.